One and the same sample provided the 23 T cell receptor beta chains below, sequenced in a study of chemoradiotherapy in HPV16-positive cancers (dated by TCRdb to the early 2020s). Library preparation used the immunoSEQ multiplex PCR assay. TCRdb re-hosts the immuneACCESS table, in-frame sequences only. Its copies lack some clones; in the studies checked, an unresolved V gene accounts for under half of them, and the cause for the rest is not known. Here the sample has about 27,000 clones; over 90% occur a single time. Approximately 19% of the sample rests with the top ten. Sequenced here: blood, sampled from a patient who underwent chemoradiotherapy. These receptors all stem from a human donor with HPV-associated anogenital cancer.

The chain has TRBV5-4 and TRBJ2-5; 8 bases map to TRBD2. CDR1 is SGHNT and CDR2 is YYREEE in the germline V gene (reference sequence). The CDR3 length is 15 residues. V lost 4 bases and J lost 1; bases outside the gene matches: 6. The CDR3 region is CASSPPGGLQETQYF. The CDR3 bases are TGTGCCAGCAGCCCCCCGGGGGGGCTCCAAGAGACCCAGTACTTC.

The CDR3 sequence: CASSMGSVPYNEQFF. The CDR3 DNA follows: TGTGCCAGTAGTATGGGGTCGGTACCCTACAATGAGCAGTTCTTC. The chain employs TRBV19 and TRBJ2-1; D remains unclear. Germline CDR1 LNHDA, CDR2 SQIVND (reference sequence). Deletions cut 3 bases from V and 2 bases from J, with 11 bases between. This CDR3 has 15 residues.

This CDR3 reads CASSRPGTGGSYEQYF. In DNA form, the CDR3 reads TGTGCCAGTAGTCGCCCCGGGACAGGGGGCTCCTACGAGCAGTACTTC. V is TRBV19 and J is TRBJ2-7; 11 positions match TRBD1. The V segment lost 5 bases and the J segment 0 bases; nucleotides outside the gene matches: 6. Germline V CDR1 and CDR2: LNHDA, SQIVND (reference sequence). The CDR3 spans 16 residues.

The CDR3 sequence: CASGENSGNTIYF. DNA for the CDR3: TGCGCCAGCGGGGAGAACTCTGGAAACACCATATATTTT. The chain recombines TRBV10-2 with TRBJ1-3; D is ambiguous. This CDR3 region has 13 residues. With 8 bases removed from V and 0 bases from J, the gap between germline ends came to 8 bases. Germline assignment: CDR1 WSHSY and CDR2 SAAADI.

The chain uses TRBV2 and TRBJ2-1; 14 bases align to TRBD2. Per germline, CDR1 SNHLY and CDR2 FYNNEI. The CDR3 extends over 13 amino acids. V was pared by 6 bases and J by 13 bases, with 5 bases of the junction left unmatched. CDR3 residues: CASRGTSGSVQFF. The CDR3 nucleotides read TGTGCCAGCAGGGGGACTAGCGGGAGTGTTCAGTTCTTC.

J is TRBJ2-1 and V is TRBV11-2; 10 bases are a match to TRBD2. The CDR3 length is 14 residues. Germline loops: CDR1 SGHAT, CDR2 FQNNGV. With V trimmed by 8 bases and J by 8 bases, 9 bases remained unmatched. The CDR3 nucleotides are TGTGCCAGCCGCCGAGCGGGAGGGCCGGATGAGCAGTTCTTC. Protein sequence: CASRRAGGPDEQFF.

This rearrangement joins TRBV7-3 to TRBJ2-6; D is undetermined. With 4 bases removed from V and 1 base from J, the gap between germline ends came to 5 bases. This CDR3 has 14 residues. The germline CDR1 and CDR2 sequences are SGHTA and FQGTGA. In nucleotides, the CDR3 is TGTGCCAGCAGCTATTCATCTGGGGCCAACGTCCTGACTTTC. Translated: CASSYSSGANVLTF.

The J gene is TRBJ2-3, the V gene TRBV19; tentative D call: TRBD1 (5 bases). Per germline, CDR1 LNHDA and CDR2 SQIVND (reference sequence). This CDR3 has 11 residues. V gave up 4 bases and J gave up 6 bases, with 5 bases separating them. The CDR3 reads CASSRGDTQYF. CDR3 nucleotides: TGTGCCAGTAGTAGGGGCGATACGCAGTATTTT.

The chain uses TRBV6-4 and TRBJ2-3; unclear D gene. CDR3 length: 15 residues. With 0 bases removed from V and 3 bases from J, the gap between germline ends came to 10 bases. Germline values: CDR1 MRHNA, CDR2 SNTAGT. The CDR3 here is CASSDSIEGTDTQYF. Here the CDR3 DNA reads TGTGCCAGCAGTGACTCTATTGAAGGGACAGATACGCAGTATTTT.

This rearrangement joins TRBV11-2 to TRBJ1-2; 9 positions match TRBD1. The trim removed 2 bases at V and 6 bases at J, leaving 7 bases unmatched. In germline, CDR1 is SGHAT, CDR2 FQNNGV. The CDR3 totals 15 residues. The CDR3 DNA reads as TGTGCCAGCAGCTTACTCGGTGGACAGGGGAATGGCTACACCTTC. Protein: CASSLLGGQGNGYTF.

V and J are TRBV6-5 and TRBJ2-5, with D possibly TRBD2 on 6 matching bases. The CDR3 spans 13 residues. CDR1 MNHEY and CDR2 SVGAGI come from the germline V gene. Trimming left V 5 bases short and J 2 bases short, with 9 bases between. The CDR3 loop reads CASSGGLQETQYF. CDR3 DNA sequence: TGTGCCAGCAGTGGGGGACTTCAAGAGACCCAGTACTTC.

This clone was detected only once. The chain carries TRBV4-3 and TRBJ2-7; 9 positions agree with TRBD2. Germline V lookup: CDR1 LGHNA, CDR2 YSLEER. The CDR3 loop spans 15 amino acids. The junction had 3 bases not matched to a gene; V was cut back by 1 base and J by 2 bases. Here the CDR3 DNA reads TGCGCCAGCAGCCAAGGACTAGCGGAGACCTACGAGCAGTACTTC. Translating gives CASSQGLAETYEQYF.

This chain uses TRBV11-2 with TRBJ2-1; TRBD2 aligns across 8 bases. Per the germline V gene, CDR1 is SGHAT and CDR2 is FQNNGV. V trimming: 3 bases; J trimming: 7 bases; junction bases outside the gene matches: 2. This CDR3 spans 13 amino acids. The CDR3 sequence is CASSLREVNEQFF. The CDR3 DNA is TGTGCCAGCAGCTTGCGGGAGGTTAATGAGCAGTTCTTC.

The V call is TRBV7-9, the J call TRBJ2-1, with D unresolved. Looked up from germline, CDR1 is SEHNR and CDR2 is FQNEAQ (reference sequence). The CDR3 consists of 15 residues. V was pared by 3 bases and J by 4 bases, with 13 bases between. The CDR3 reads CASSFFSPIYNEQFF. The CDR3 DNA is TGTGCCAGCAGCTTCTTCAGTCCTATTTACAATGAGCAGTTCTTC.

The gene calls are TRBV4-3 and TRBJ2-2; 10 nucleotides agree with TRBD1. The CDR3 covers 17 residues. Per germline, CDR1 LGHNA and CDR2 YSLEER. Unmatched junction bases numbered 11, after V lost 3 bases and J lost 7 bases. The CDR3 DNA is TGCGCCAGCAGCCAGGACGGGACAGGGGTCTTATACGGGGAGCTGTTTTTT. Translation gives CASSQDGTGVLYGELFF.

The chain couples TRBV11-1 to TRBJ2-3; D is ambiguous. Trimming took 2 bases from V and 2 from J, leaving 8 bases between them. The germline V gene encodes CDR1 SGHAT and CDR2 FQDESV (reference sequence). The CDR3 totals 14 residues. Written as DNA, the CDR3 is TGTGCCAGCAGCTTAACTCCGTCCACAGATACGCAGTATTTT. Its protein is CASSLTPSTDTQYF.

The rearrangement joins TRBV5-1 to TRBJ2-3; the match to TRBD2 covers 16 bases. CDR3 size: 17 residues. The germline gives CDR1 SGHRS, CDR2 YFSETQ. Trimming cost V 5 bases and J 5 bases; bases outside gene matches: 8. The CDR3 spells CASSLGTSGRARDTQYF. In DNA, the CDR3 is TGCGCCAGCAGTCTAGGGACTAGCGGGAGGGCCCGAGATACGCAGTATTTT.

This chain connects TRBV11-1 to TRBJ2-5; 7 bases are a match to TRBD2. Looked up from germline, CDR1 is SGHAT and CDR2 is FQDESV (reference sequence). This CDR3 has 14 amino acids. J gave up 4 bases and V 2 bases, and 4 bases lay outside the gene matches. The CDR3 DNA is TGTGCCAGCAGCTTAAGGGGCGGGGGAGAGACCCAGTACTTC. Translating gives CASSLRGGGETQYF.

The V and J genes are TRBV18 and TRBJ1-4; D unclear. V was pared by 4 bases and J by 2 bases, with 8 bases between. Germline lookup yields CDR1 KGHSH and CDR2 LQKENI. This CDR3 has 14 amino acids. CDR3 loop: CASSQDGTNEKLFF. CDR3 nucleotide sequence: TGTGCCAGCTCACAGGACGGCACTAATGAAAAACTGTTTTTT.

The chain uses TRBV7-9 and TRBJ2-7; 9 positions match TRBD2. Germline lookup yields CDR1 SEHNR and CDR2 FQNEAQ (reference sequence). V was pared by 4 bases and J by 3 bases, with 7 bases of the junction left unmatched. The CDR3 spans 15 residues. CDR3 bases: TGTGCCAGCAGCTCACTAGCGGGTGTAGGCTACGAGCAGTACTTC. Translating it yields CASSSLAGVGYEQYF.

This clone is a singleton in its sample. The DNA of the CDR3 is TGTGCCAGCAGCCGCGGGTCTAGCTCCTACAATGAGCAGTTCTTC. It translates to CASSRGSSSYNEQFF. The rearrangement uses TRBV7-8 and TRBJ2-1; perhaps TRBD2 as D (5 bases). The CDR3 runs 15 residues. The V end lost 5 bases, the J end lost 0 bases, and 11 bases lay between the germline ends. CDR1 is SGHVS and CDR2 is FQNEAQ in the germline V gene.

This sequence joins TRBV6-6 and TRBJ2-7; D gene unclear. This CDR3 is built from 16 residues. V was clipped by 0 bases and J by 0 bases, with 12 bases between them. Looked up from germline, CDR1 is MNHNY and CDR2 is SVGAGI (reference sequence). The CDR3 coding sequence is TGTGCCAGCAGTTACTCAACCGACCGCAGCTCCTACGAGCAGTACTTC. Its translation is CASSYSTDRSSYEQYF.

The V gene is TRBV5-1, the J gene TRBJ1-1; TRBD1 agrees at 7 bases. Germline V CDR1 and CDR2: SGHRS, YFSETQ. The V and J ends lost 0 bases and 4 bases, in that order; junction bases with no gene match: 3. The CDR3 is made up of 14 amino acids. The CDR3 spells CASSLDSGGTEAFF. CDR3 coding DNA: TGCGCCAGCAGCTTGGATTCAGGGGGCACTGAAGCTTTCTTT.